Below are 12 T cell receptor beta chains sequenced from a single sample in a study of blood T cell repertoires in COVID-19. Clones were read by immunoSEQ multiplex PCR, and TCRdb kept only the in-frame ones, dropping some. Among about 280,000 clones listed, 80% to 90% were seen once. The sequenced material came from peripheral blood. These receptors were taken from a woman between 45 and 65 years old who had recovered from COVID-19.

J is TRBJ1-3 and V is TRBV27; D unresolved. Germline assignment: CDR1 MNHEY and CDR2 SMNVEV (reference sequence). The CDR3 has 17 residues. The V end was cut by 1 base, the J end by 0 bases, with 13 bases between. The CDR3 reads CASSLLSVPSSGNTIYF. CDR3 nucleotides: TGTGCCAGCAGTTTATTGTCAGTTCCATCCTCTGGAAACACCATATATTTT.

This chain uses TRBV5-5 with TRBJ1-1, with 7 bases matching TRBD1. The CDR3 has 14 residues. Per the germline V gene, CDR1 is SGHKS and CDR2 is YYEKEE (reference sequence). The V gene end was trimmed by 2 bases and the J gene end by 4 bases; junction bases not matched to a gene: 5. The CDR3 coding sequence is TGTGCCAGCAGCTTACAGGGGTCGGGCACTGAAGCTTTCTTT. Protein sequence: CASSLQGSGTEAFF.

V and J are TRBV7-3 and TRBJ1-6, with 7 positions matching TRBD1. The CDR3 covers 14 residues. V trimming: 5 bases; J trimming: 9 bases; junction bases outside the gene matches: 7. Looked up from germline, CDR1 is SGHTA and CDR2 is FQGTGA. For the CDR3, the DNA is TGTGCCAGCAGCCCGGGACAGACGGCTTCACCCCTCCACTTT. It encodes CASSPGQTASPLHF.

This clone was counted ten times or more. This rearrangement joins TRBV4-3 to TRBJ2-6; 8 positions match TRBD1. The germline CDR1 and CDR2 sequences are LGHNA and YSLEER. The CDR3 totals 18 residues. Trimming took 1 base from V and 1 from J; bases not matched to a gene: 6. CDR3 sequence reads: CASSQASGGPSGANVLTF. CDR3 in DNA: TGCGCCAGCAGCCAAGCGTCAGGGGGCCCATCTGGGGCCAACGTCCTGACTTTC.

The chain links TRBV6-5 to TRBJ1-2; 12 nucleotides line up with TRBD1. Trimming at V came to 6 bases and at J to 8 bases, leaving 1 base not matched to a gene. The CDR3 runs to 12 residues. Germline CDR1 reads MNHEY; CDR2 reads SVGAGI. The CDR3 DNA reads TGTGCCAGCAGAGGGACAGGGGGCGGCTACACCTTC. This codes for CASRGTGGGYTF.

The CDR3 sequence is CASSQDVQVPNYGYTF. The CDR3 DNA is TGCGCCAGCAGCCAAGACGTCCAGGTTCCTAACTATGGCTACACCTTC. The chain joins TRBV4-3 to TRBJ1-2, with unresolved D. The CDR3 spans 16 residues. Looked up from germline, CDR1 is LGHNA and CDR2 is YSLEER. The V end was cut by 0 bases, the J end by 0 bases, with 11 bases between.

V is TRBV19 and J is TRBJ2-1; D gene ambiguous. V was trimmed by 6 bases and J by 0 bases, leaving 12 bases between them. The CDR3 sequence is 15 residues long. The germline V gene has CDR1 LNHDA and CDR2 SQIVND (reference sequence). In DNA, the CDR3 is TGTGCCAGTAGCCCTTCGGAGAGCTCCTACAATGAGCAGTTCTTC. Amino acids: CASSPSESSYNEQFF.

This clone has only a few counts. The V gene is TRBV19, the J gene TRBJ2-3; TRBD1 might be the D (5 bases). The CDR3 consists of 15 residues. V was cut by 4 bases and J by 2 bases, with 13 bases left in between. Germline V lookup: CDR1 LNHDA, CDR2 SQIVND (reference sequence). The CDR3: CASSTTETLTDTQYF. Written as DNA, the CDR3 is TGTGCCAGTAGTACGACAGAAACTCTCACAGATACGCAGTATTTT.

This clone came up once. The chain combines TRBV24-1 with TRBJ2-7; 9 bases agree with TRBD1. V dropped 3 bases and J dropped 9; count of bases not matched to a gene: 14. Germline V gene data show CDR1 as KGHDR and CDR2 as SFDVKD. The CDR3 length is 16 residues. In DNA, the CDR3 is TGTGCCACCAGTGATGATACAGGGGGCTTTGGGAGCGCGCAGTACTTC. Residues: CATSDDTGGFGSAQYF.

This chain links TRBV11-2 with TRBJ1-3, with TRBD1 matching 8 bases. The CDR3 sequence is 16 residues long. The trim removed 5 bases at V and 1 base at J, leaving 7 bases unmatched. Germline V gene lookup returns CDR1 SGHAT and CDR2 FQNNGV. The CDR3 DNA sequence: TGTGCCAGCAGCCAAATCAGGGGGCAGTCTGGAAACACCATATATTTT. Amino acid sequence: CASSQIRGQSGNTIYF.

V is TRBV19 and J is TRBJ1-5; a possible D gene is TRBD1 (6 bases). The CDR3 is 14 amino acids. CDR1 is LNHDA and CDR2 is SQIVND in the germline V gene (reference sequence). V was cut by 5 bases and J by 1 base, with 9 bases left in between. The CDR3 sequence: CASSWGRSNQPQHF. CDR3 nucleotide sequence: TGTGCCAGTAGTTGGGGGCGAAGCAATCAGCCCCAGCATTTT.

The gene calls are TRBV9 and TRBJ2-5, with 9 positions matching TRBD2. Germline V gene lookup returns CDR1 SGDLS and CDR2 YYNGEE. V lost 0 bases to trimming and J lost 2 bases; unmatched junction nucleotides: 5. The CDR3 spans 16 residues. The CDR3 sequence is CASSVGQREVQETQYF. The CDR3 DNA follows: TGTGCCAGCAGCGTAGGACAGCGGGAGGTTCAAGAGACCCAGTACTTC.